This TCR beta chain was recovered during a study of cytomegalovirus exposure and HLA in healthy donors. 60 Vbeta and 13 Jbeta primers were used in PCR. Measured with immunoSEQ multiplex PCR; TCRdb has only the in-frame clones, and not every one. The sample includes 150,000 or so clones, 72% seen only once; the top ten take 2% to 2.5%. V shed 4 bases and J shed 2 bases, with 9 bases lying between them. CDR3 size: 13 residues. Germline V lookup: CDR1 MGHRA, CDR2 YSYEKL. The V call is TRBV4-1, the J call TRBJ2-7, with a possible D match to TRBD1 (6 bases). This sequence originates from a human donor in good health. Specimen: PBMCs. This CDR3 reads CASSLGTPYEQYF. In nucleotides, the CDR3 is TGCGCCAGCAGCCTAGGGACACCCTACGAGCAGTACTTC.